The 5 T cell receptor beta chains below were found in one sample sequenced in a study of T-cell memory formation after mild COVID-19. TCRdb reprocessed the 5' RACE reads via MiXCR and lists one record per CDR3 protein. The table has about 57,000 distinct CDR3 sequences, about 12% seen once. The sequencing input was PBMCs or a T cell subset sorted from them (not recorded which). Receptor source: a man aged 18 to 30 who had mild COVID-19 (a few samples of this study predate the infection). Cell type and time point are not known.

The genes are TRBV21-1 and TRBJ1-3; TRBD1, as called in the table, went unchecked against the DNA. TRBV21-1 is reported as a pseudogene. This CDR3 spans 17 amino acids. The CDR3 here is CATKSGQIRNSGNTIYF. The CDR3 coding sequence is TGTGCCACCAAGTCGGGACAGATTAGAAACTCTGGAAACACCATATATTTT.

This clonotype has just a few counts. The chain joins TRBV5-4 to TRBJ2-3; 9 bases are shared with TRBD1. The junction had 2 bases not matched to a gene; V was cut back by 4 bases and J by 2 bases. This CDR3 region has 14 residues. Germline V CDR1 and CDR2: SGHNT, YYREEE (reference sequence). The CDR3 region is CASSVQGATDTQYF. For the CDR3, the DNA is TGTGCCAGCAGCGTACAGGGGGCCACAGATACGCAGTATTTT.

The chain joins TRBV6-2 or TRBV6-3 to TRBJ2-5, with 8 nucleotides matching TRBD1. J gave up 5 bases and V 7 bases, and 9 bases lay outside the gene matches. CDR1 is MNHEY and CDR2 is SVGEGT in the germline V gene. This CDR3 has 14 residues. The CDR3 DNA follows: TGTGCCAGCAATGACAGGGGATTGAGGGAGACCCAGTACTTC. Its protein product is CASNDRGLRETQYF.

In this sample, this clonotype turned up a few times. The chain has TRBV6-6 and TRBJ2-3, with 10 bases fitting TRBD2. The V and J ends lost 2 bases and 2 bases, in that order; junction bases with no gene match: 4. CDR1 is MNHNY, CDR2 SVGAGI, per germline (reference sequence). CDR3 size: 16 residues. The CDR3 nucleotides are TGTGCCAGCAGTTACGAGACTAGCGGGTACACAGATACGCAGTATTTT. This encodes CASSYETSGYTDTQYF.

This clonotype came up a few times. This chain connects TRBV6-5 to TRBJ1-5; possibly TRBD1 for D (6 bases). The ends were cut back, 5 bases at V and 16 bases at J, with 21 bases in the middle. Germline V gives CDR1 MNHEY, CDR2 SVGAGI. The CDR3 runs to 13 residues. The CDR3 here is CASSGEGGRFLHF. In nucleotides, the CDR3 is TGTGCCAGCAGTGGCGAGGGGGGCCGGTTTCTCCATTTT.